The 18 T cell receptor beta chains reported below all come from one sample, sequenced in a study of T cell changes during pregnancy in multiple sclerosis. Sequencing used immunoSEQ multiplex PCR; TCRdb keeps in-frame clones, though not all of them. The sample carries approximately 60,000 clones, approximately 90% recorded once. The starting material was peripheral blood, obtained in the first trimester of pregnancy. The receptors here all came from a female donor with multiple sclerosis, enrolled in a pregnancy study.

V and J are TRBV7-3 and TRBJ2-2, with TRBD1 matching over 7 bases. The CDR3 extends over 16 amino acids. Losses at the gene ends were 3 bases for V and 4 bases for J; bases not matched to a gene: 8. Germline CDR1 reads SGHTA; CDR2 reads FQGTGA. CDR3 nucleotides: TGTGCCAGCAGCTTTTGGGGGACAGACCCCACCGGGGAGCTGTTTTTT. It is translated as CASSFWGTDPTGELFF. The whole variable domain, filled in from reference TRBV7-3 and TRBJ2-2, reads GAGVSQTPSNKVTEKGKYVELRCDPISGHTALYWYRQSLGQGPEFLIYFQGTGAADDSGLPNDRFFAVRPEGSVSTLKIQRTERGDSAVYLCASSFWGTDPTGELFFGEGSRLTVL.

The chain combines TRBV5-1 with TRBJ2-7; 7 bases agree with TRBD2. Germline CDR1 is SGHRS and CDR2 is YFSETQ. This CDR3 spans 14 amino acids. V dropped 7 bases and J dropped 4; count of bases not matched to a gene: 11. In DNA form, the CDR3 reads TGCGCCAGCCGCACTGGGGGGGGGAGTTACGAGCAGTACTTC. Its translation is CASRTGGGSYEQYF.

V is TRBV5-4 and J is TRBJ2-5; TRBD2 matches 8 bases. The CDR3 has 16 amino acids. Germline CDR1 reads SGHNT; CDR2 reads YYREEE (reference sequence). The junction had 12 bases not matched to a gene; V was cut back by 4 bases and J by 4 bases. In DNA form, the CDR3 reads TGTGCCAGCAGCCCCGGTGGAGCGGGAGTAGGAGAGACCCAGTACTTC. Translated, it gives CASSPGGAGVGETQYF.

The CDR3 region is CASSPGQGAALYF. The CDR3 DNA follows: TGTGCCAGCAGCCCGGGACAGGGGGCCGCGTTATACTTC. V usage is TRBV2 and J usage is TRBJ2-7, with 12 bases identical to TRBD1. This CDR3 comprises 13 residues. Germline V CDR1 and CDR2: SNHLY, FYNNEI. With V trimmed by 6 bases and J by 13 bases, 10 bases remained unmatched. Variable domain in full (rest from reference TRBV2 and TRBJ2-7): EPEVTQTPSHQVTQMGQEVILRCVPISNHLYFYWYRQILGQKVEFLVSFYNNEISEKSEIFDDQFSVERPDGSNFTLKIRSTKLEDSAMYFCASSPGQGAALYFGPGTRLTVT.

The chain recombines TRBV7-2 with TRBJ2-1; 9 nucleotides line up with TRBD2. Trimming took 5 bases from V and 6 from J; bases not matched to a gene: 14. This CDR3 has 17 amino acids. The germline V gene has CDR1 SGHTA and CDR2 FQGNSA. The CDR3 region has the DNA TGTGCCAGCAGCCAATCACCAGCGGGAGGCCCAACCAATGAGCAGTTCTTC. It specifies CASSQSPAGGPTNEQFF.

The CDR3 sequence is CASSISDNQPQHF. In DNA form, the CDR3 reads TGTGCCAGTAGTATATCAGATAATCAGCCCCAGCATTTT. The chain employs TRBV19 and TRBJ1-5; D not certain. The CDR3 totals 13 residues. Germline V gives CDR1 LNHDA, CDR2 SQIVND (reference sequence). V shed 2 bases and J shed 4 bases, with 6 bases lying between them.

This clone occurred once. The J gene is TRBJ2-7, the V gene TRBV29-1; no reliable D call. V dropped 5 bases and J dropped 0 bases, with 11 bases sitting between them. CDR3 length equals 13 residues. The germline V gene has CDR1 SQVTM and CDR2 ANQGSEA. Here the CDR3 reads CSVPAESSYEQYF. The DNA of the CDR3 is TGCAGCGTTCCGGCGGAAAGCTCCTACGAGCAGTACTTC.

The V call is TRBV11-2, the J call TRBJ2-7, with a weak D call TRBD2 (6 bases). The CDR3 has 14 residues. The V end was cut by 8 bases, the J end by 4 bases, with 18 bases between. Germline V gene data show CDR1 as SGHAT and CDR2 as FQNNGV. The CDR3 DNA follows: TGTGCCAGCCGACCGGGGGAAGAAAGGTACGAGCAGTACTTC. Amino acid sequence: CASRPGEERYEQYF.

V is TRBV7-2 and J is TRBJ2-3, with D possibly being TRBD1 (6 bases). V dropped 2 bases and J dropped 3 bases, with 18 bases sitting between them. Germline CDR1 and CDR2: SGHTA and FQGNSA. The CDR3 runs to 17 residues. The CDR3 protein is CASSLIPVLGGTDTQYF. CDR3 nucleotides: TGTGCCAGCAGCTTAATCCCCGTGTTAGGGGGAACAGATACGCAGTATTTT. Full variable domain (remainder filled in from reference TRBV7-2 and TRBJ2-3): GAGVSQSPSNKVTEKGKDVELRCDPISGHTALYWYRQSLGQGLEFLIYFQGNSAPDKSGLPSDRFSAERTGGSVSTLTIQRTQQEDSAVYLCASSLIPVLGGTDTQYFGPGTRLTVL.

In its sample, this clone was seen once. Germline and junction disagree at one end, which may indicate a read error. As DNA, the CDR3 is TGTGCTAGCAGCCCGAAGAGGACAGCCGGGGAGCTGTTTTTT. The encoded protein is CASSPKRTAGELFF. The chain is built from TRBV7-7 and TRBJ2-2; a possible D gene is TRBD1 (6 bases). Germline CDR1 and CDR2: SSHAT and FNYEAQ (reference sequence). This CDR3 is built from 14 residues.

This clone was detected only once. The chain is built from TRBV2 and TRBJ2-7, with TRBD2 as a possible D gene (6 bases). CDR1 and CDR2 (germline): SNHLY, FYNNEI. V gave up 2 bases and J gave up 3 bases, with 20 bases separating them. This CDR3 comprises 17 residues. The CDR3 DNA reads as TGTGCCAGCAGTGAAATCCGAACCGGGACTGGGATCTACGAGCAGTACTTC. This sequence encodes CASSEIRTGTGIYEQYF.

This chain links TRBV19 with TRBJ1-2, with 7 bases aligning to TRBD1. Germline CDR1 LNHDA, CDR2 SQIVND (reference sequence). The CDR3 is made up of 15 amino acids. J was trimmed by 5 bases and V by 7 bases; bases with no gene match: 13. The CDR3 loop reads CASTPEWGQTYGYTF. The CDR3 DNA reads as TGTGCCAGTACACCCGAGTGGGGACAGACGTATGGCTACACCTTC.

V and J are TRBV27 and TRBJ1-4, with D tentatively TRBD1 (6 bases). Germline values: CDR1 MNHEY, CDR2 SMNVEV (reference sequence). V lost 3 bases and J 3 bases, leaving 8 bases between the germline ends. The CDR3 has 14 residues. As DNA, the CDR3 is TGTGCCAGCAGTTTTTACAGGGCTAATGAAAAACTGTTTTTT. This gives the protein CASSFYRANEKLFF.

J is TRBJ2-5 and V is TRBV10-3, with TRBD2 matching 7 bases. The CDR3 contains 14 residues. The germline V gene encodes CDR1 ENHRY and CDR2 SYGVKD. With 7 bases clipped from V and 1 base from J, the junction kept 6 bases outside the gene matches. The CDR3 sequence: CAITHKRGQETQYF. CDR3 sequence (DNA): TGTGCCATCACCCATAAGCGGGGCCAAGAGACCCAGTACTTC.

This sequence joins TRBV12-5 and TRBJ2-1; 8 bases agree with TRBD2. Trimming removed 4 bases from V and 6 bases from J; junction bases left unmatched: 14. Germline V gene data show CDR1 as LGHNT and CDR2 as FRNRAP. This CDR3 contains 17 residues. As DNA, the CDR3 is TGTGCTAGTGGTTCCCCCCCAGGGCGGGAGGCAGTCAATGAGCAGTTCTTC. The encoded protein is CASGSPPGREAVNEQFF.

The CDR3, as DNA: TGTGCCAGCAGTGACTCGGCGGGGGACACCGGGGAGCTGTTTTTT. Amino acids: CASSDSAGDTGELFF. This chain connects TRBV6-4 to TRBJ2-2; 7 bases are a match to TRBD2. Trimming cost V 0 bases and J 3 bases; bases outside gene matches: 1. The germline gives CDR1 MRHNA, CDR2 SNTAGT. The CDR3 loop spans 15 amino acids.

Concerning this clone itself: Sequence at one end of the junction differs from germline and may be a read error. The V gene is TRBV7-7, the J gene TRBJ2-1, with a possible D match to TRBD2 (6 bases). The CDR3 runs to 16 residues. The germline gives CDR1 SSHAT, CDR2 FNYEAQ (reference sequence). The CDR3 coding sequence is TGTGCTAGCAGCTCCGGGAGCGCCAGCTCCTACAATGAGCAGTTCTTC. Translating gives CASSSGSASSYNEQFF. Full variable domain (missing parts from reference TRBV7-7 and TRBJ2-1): GAGVSQSPRYKVTKRGQDVTLRCDPISSHATLYWYQQALGQGPEFLTYFNYEAQPDKSGLPSDRFSAERPEGSISTLTIQRTEQRDSAMYRCASSSGSASSYNEQFFGPGTRLTVL.

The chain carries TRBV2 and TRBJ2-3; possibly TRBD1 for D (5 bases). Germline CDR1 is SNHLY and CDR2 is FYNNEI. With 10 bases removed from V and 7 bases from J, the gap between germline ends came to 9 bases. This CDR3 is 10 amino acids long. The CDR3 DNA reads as TGTGCCACCAGGACAAATACGCAGTATTTT. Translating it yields CATRTNTQYF.